The 14 T cell receptor beta chains reported below all come from one sample, sequenced in a study of blood T cell repertoires in COVID-19 (dated by TCRdb to the early 2020s). Libraries were prepared through the immunoSEQ multiplex PCR assay. Sourced from immuneACCESS, this table was stored by TCRdb with only in-frame sequences that have V and J called. A share of the clones is absent; for the studies checked, an unresolved V gene accounts for under half, and the remainder has no known explanation. This sample gives about 50,000 clones in total; 75% to 90% of them show up just once. The biggest ten clones account for 12% of the sample. The material sequenced was peripheral blood. The receptors derive from a human donor with active COVID-19. The donor label of this sample is uncertain.

The chain is built from TRBV4-3 and TRBJ1-2; 7 bases line up with TRBD1. This CDR3 region has 14 residues. The V gene end was trimmed by 0 bases and the J gene end by 7 bases; junction bases not matched to a gene: 5. Germline CDR1 and CDR2: LGHNA and YSLEER. The CDR3 nucleotides are TGCGCCAGCAGCCAAGAAAGGGGGCAGGGTGGCTACACCTTC. Amino acid sequence: CASSQERGQGGYTF.

The chain combines TRBV15 with TRBJ2-1; no clear D gene. The germline V gene encodes CDR1 LNHNV and CDR2 YYDKDF (reference sequence). The CDR3 length is 16 residues. V was clipped by 3 bases and J by 3 bases, with 15 bases between them. This CDR3 is CATSSPPLVYYNEQFF. CDR3 nucleotides: TGTGCCACCAGCAGTCCACCCCTAGTATACTACAATGAGCAGTTCTTC.

This chain's CDR3 is CASSYRGNTEAFF. CDR3 DNA sequence: TGTGCCAGCAGTTATCGGGGAAACACTGAAGCTTTCTTT. The V call is TRBV6-5, the J call TRBJ1-1, with D unresolved. This CDR3 has 13 amino acids. Germline V gene sequence: CDR1 MNHEY, CDR2 SVGAGI. The V end was cut by 3 bases, the J end by 2 bases, with 7 bases between.

V is TRBV30 and J is TRBJ1-6, with TRBD1 matching over 7 bases. V lost 0 bases to trimming and J lost 11 bases; unmatched junction nucleotides: 10. The CDR3 covers 15 residues. Germline assignment: CDR1 GTSNPN and CDR2 SVGIG (reference sequence). The CDR3, as DNA: TGTGCCTGGAGTGTACGCGAGACAGGGAATCCACCCCTCCACTTT. It encodes CAWSVRETGNPPLHF. The variable domain in full, completed from reference TRBV30 and TRBJ1-6, reads SQTIHQWPATLVQPVGSPLSLECTVEGTSNPNLYWYRQAAGRGLQLLFYSVGIGQISSEVPQNLSASRPQDRQFILSSKKLLLSDSGFYLCAWSVRETGNPPLHFGNGTRLTVT.

This rearrangement joins TRBV30 to TRBJ2-3; possibly TRBD2 for D (7 bases). Germline CDR1 GTSNPN, CDR2 SVGIG (reference sequence). This CDR3 is built from 13 residues. Trimming shortened V by 2 bases and J by 10 bases, and 16 bases separated the two germline ends. CDR3 sequence (DNA): TGTGCCTGGAGTACGGGGGGCCGTCTCCCGCAGTATTTT. Protein: CAWSTGGRLPQYF.

This clone was seen a few times. This chain uses TRBV21-1 with TRBJ2-1; the D segment call TRBD2 is taken from the table without a DNA check. TRBV21-1 is classified as a pseudogene. CDR3 length: 15 residues. CDR3 sequence (DNA): TGTGCCAGCAGCAAAGGACTAGCGGGAGTTTATGAGCAGTTCTTC. This codes for CASSKGLAGVYEQFF.

The chain carries TRBV5-1 and TRBJ2-5; TRBD2 matches 15 bases. Germline V CDR1 and CDR2: SGHRS, YFSETQ. The CDR3 runs to 17 residues. V dropped 4 bases and J dropped 5; count of bases not matched to a gene: 9. The CDR3 DNA sequence: TGCGCCAGCAGCCTGGGACTAGCGGGGGGCCGCCGGGAGACCCAGTACTTC. Translation gives CASSLGLAGGRRETQYF.

In its sample, this clone was seen many times. The rearrangement uses TRBV18 and TRBJ2-7; 7 nucleotides line up with TRBD1. There are 14 residues in the CDR3. Germline V gene sequence: CDR1 KGHSH, CDR2 LQKENI. Germline trimming cut 6 bases from V and 2 bases from J; bases unmatched to any gene: 7. Here the CDR3 DNA reads TGTGCCAGCTCTCCAGACAGGGACACCTACGAGCAGTACTTC. Amino acid sequence: CASSPDRDTYEQYF. The full variable domain, rest sourced from reference TRBV18 and TRBJ2-7, is NAGVMQNPRHLVRRRGQEARLRCSPMKGHSHVYWYRQLPEEGLKFMVYLQKENIIDESGMPKERFSAEFPKEGPSILRIQQVVRGDSAAYFCASSPDRDTYEQYFGPGTRLTVT.

The rearrangement links TRBV6-4 to TRBJ2-1; the D gene is possibly TRBD2 (6 bases). Trimming cost V 3 bases and J 4 bases, with 13 bases left between them. This CDR3 contains 15 residues. Germline CDR1 reads MRHNA; CDR2 reads SNTAGT. CDR3 in amino acids: CASSESAEGYNEQFF. The CDR3, as DNA: TGTGCCAGCAGTGAGTCAGCGGAGGGGTACAATGAGCAGTTCTTC.

The chain combines TRBV18 with TRBJ2-7, with a tentative D call TRBD2 (6 bases). CDR3 length equals 13 residues. Germline V CDR1 and CDR2: KGHSH, LQKENI. Trimming stripped 5 bases from V and 0 bases from J, with 8 bases between. CDR3 sequence (DNA): TGTGCCAGCTCATCCGGGGGCTCCTACGAGCAGTACTTC. Protein product: CASSSGGSYEQYF.

In nucleotides, the CDR3 is TGTGCCAGCAGGCACACGCCTGAGAGATTTAGCGGTCCATCCTACAATGAGCAGTTCTTC. Translation: CASRHTPERFSGPSYNEQFF. The rearrangement uses TRBV28 and TRBJ2-1; a weak D match, TRBD2 (6 bases). CDR1 and CDR2 from the germline V gene are MDHEN and SYDVKM. V was trimmed by 6 bases and J by 1 base, leaving 28 bases between them. The CDR3 contains 20 residues.

On this clone: Within the sample, other DNA sequences also encode this same CDR3. V is TRBV2 and J is TRBJ2-2; a possible D gene is TRBD2 (7 bases). V was trimmed by 9 bases and J by 4 bases, leaving 12 bases between them. Germline V gene lookup returns CDR1 SNHLY and CDR2 FYNNEI. The CDR3 is made up of 13 amino acids. This CDR3 reads CARGGEGTGELFF. CDR3 in DNA: TGTGCCAGAGGGGGGGAGGGCACCGGGGAGCTGTTTTTT.

This chain joins TRBV5-1 and TRBJ1-2; 8 bases agree with TRBD1. CDR3 length: 13 amino acids. Germline loops: CDR1 SGHRS, CDR2 YFSETQ. Losses at the gene ends were 5 bases for V and 8 bases for J; bases not matched to a gene: 8. The CDR3 region has the DNA TGCGCCAGCAGTTTACAGGGGGTAGAAGGCTACACCTTC. Translated: CASSLQGVEGYTF.

The chain has TRBV5-1 and TRBJ2-7; D ambiguous. CDR3 size: 12 residues. V lost 4 bases, J lost 2 bases, and 7 bases lay in between. From germline, CDR1 is SGHRS and CDR2 YFSETQ. CDR3 sequence: CASSLSTYEQYF. The CDR3 bases are TGCGCCAGCAGCCTGAGTACCTACGAGCAGTACTTC.